Listed below are T cell receptor beta chains from one sample, sequenced in a study of T cell repertoires in cytomegalovirus infection. TCRdb called the reads again in MiXCR, with one record for every CDR3 protein. The repertoire consists of hundreds of thousands of distinct CDR3 sequences, with approximately 10% occurring once and the leading ten covering more than 8.5%. The sequencing sample was made of PBMCs. The receptors derive from a human donor in good health (CMV status not recorded). Some clones in this sample may be carry-over from other donors' samples. The CDR3 runs from the conserved cysteine through the conserved F or W. A D gene is named only where the DNA matches it firmly. Clone size, where shown, is once, few, many, or a class for clones that have expanded.

>TRBJ1-4|.|.|TRBV15
CATAGPRTMEKLFF
TGTGCCACCGCCGGGCCCCGAACGATGGAAAAACTGTTTTTT
>TRBJ1-3|.|many|TRBV7-2
CASSPPRPGPSGNTIYF
TGTGCCAGCAGCCCCCCCAGGCCCGGCCCCTCTGGAAACACCATATATTTT
>TRBJ2-7|TRBD2|many|TRBV28
CASSLTSGMSYEQYF
TGTGCCAGCAGTCTGACTAGCGGGATGTCCTACGAGCAGTACTTC
>TRBJ2-5|.|.|TRBV7-8
CASSLVGEGTKETQYF
TGTGCCAGCAGCTTAGTTGGCGAAGGGACGAAAGAGACCCAGTACTTC
>TRBJ2-7|.|.|TRBV27
CASSALTPYEQYF
TGTGCCAGCAGTGCCCTCACCCCCTACGAGCAGTACTTC
>TRBJ1-2|.|.|TRBV29-1
CSVEDPGFRDGYTF
TGCAGCGTTGAAGATCCAGGATTTAGGGATGGCTACACCTTC
>TRBJ2-7|TRBD1|.|TRBV3-1
CASSQDWRDRSSSYEQYF
TGTGCCAGCAGCCAAGATTGGAGGGACAGGTCTAGCTCCTACGAGCAGTACTTC
>TRBJ1-1|TRBD1|many|TRBV2
CASRPQGQVNTEAFF
TGTGCCAGCAGGCCACAGGGACAGGTCAACACTGAAGCTTTCTTT
>TRBJ2-5|.|few|TRBV28
CASSLGTFQETQYF
TGTGCCAGCAGCCTTGGAACTTTCCAGGAGACCCAGTACTTC
>TRBJ2-5|.|many|TRBV20-1
CSARGRQETQYF
TGCAGTGCCCGAGGCCGGCAAGAGACCCAGTACTTC
>TRBJ1-3|.|.|TRBV9
CASSEGTTGNTIYF
TGTGCCAGCAGCGAAGGTACTACTGGAAACACCATATATTTT
>TRBJ2-1|.|.|TRBV20-1
CSARASNKGGNEQFF
TGCAGTGCTAGAGCTTCTAACAAAGGTGGCAATGAGCAGTTCTTC
>TRBJ2-2|.|.|TRBV25-1
CASSELRDTNTGELFF
TGTGCCAGCAGTGAATTGCGGGACACCAACACCGGGGAGCTGTTTTTT
>TRBJ2-6|.|.|TRBV9
CASSVGTPSGANVLTF
TGTGCCAGCAGCGTGGGGACACCCTCTGGGGCCAACGTCCTGACTTTC
>TRBJ2-5|TRBD2|many|TRBV18
CASSPRGLAGVQETQYF
TGTGCCAGCTCACCGCGGGGACTAGCGGGGGTACAAGAGACCCAGTACTTC
>TRBJ1-1|.|many|TRBV5-6
CASSFSGRVNTEAFF
TGTGCCAGCAGCTTTTCAGGGAGGGTGAACACTGAAGCTTTCTTT
>TRBJ2-7|.|many|TRBV2
CASRGTFSYEQYF
TGTGCCAGCCGCGGGACTTTCTCCTACGAGCAGTACTTC
>TRBJ2-3|TRBD2|many|TRBV6-2/TRBV6-3
CASSSTSAVYTDTQYF
TGTGCCAGCAGTTCAACTAGCGCAGTCTACACAGATACGCAGTATTTT
>TRBJ1-1|TRBD1|few|TRBV5-1
CASSLGTGTNTEAFF
TGCGCCAGCAGCCTTGGGACAGGGACGAACACTGAAGCTTTCTTT
>TRBJ2-3|.|many|TRBV6-1
CASKGGILTDTQYF
TGTGCCAGCAAGGGGGGGATCCTCACAGATACGCAGTATTTT
>TRBJ2-3|TRBD2|many|TRBV20-1
CSARNPTSGYADTQYF
TGCAGTGCTAGGAACCCGACTAGCGGCTACGCAGATACGCAGTATTTT
>TRBJ1-1|.|few|TRBV7-2
CASSLGQIMNTEAFF
TGTGCCAGCAGCCTTGGACAGATCATGAACACTGAAGCTTTCTTT
>TRBJ1-1|TRBD1|few|TRBV29-1
CSDGTGIGTEAFF
TGCAGCGACGGGACAGGGATTGGCACTGAAGCTTTCTTT
>TRBJ2-7|TRBD2|many|TRBV7-9
CASSHPGRDEQYF
TGTGCCAGCAGCCATCCGGGGAGGGACGAGCAGTACTTC
>TRBJ1-4|TRBD1|once|TRBV14
CASSPRTGGLEKLFF
TGTGCCAGCAGCCCCCGGACAGGGGGCCTGGAAAAACTGTTTTTT
>TRBJ2-2|.|many|TRBV7-6
CASSLTSLDTGELFF
TGTGCCAGCAGCTTAACCAGCCTGGATACCGGGGAGCTGTTTTTT
>TRBJ2-2|.|many|TRBV12-3/TRBV12-4
CASSSRPNTGELFF
TGTGCCAGCAGTTCCCGCCCTAACACCGGGGAGCTGTTTTTT
>TRBJ2-7|.|many|TRBV12-5
CASGPGTTGQPYEQYF
TGTGCTAGTGGTCCGGGGACAACAGGGCAGCCCTACGAGCAGTACTTC
>TRBJ1-1|.|many|TRBV5-1
CASSLAGLMNTEAFF
TGCGCCAGCAGCTTGGCAGGGCTCATGAACACTGAAGCTTTCTTT
>TRBJ2-1|TRBD2|few|TRBV5-1
CASSLGLAGGLTDEQFF
TGCGCCAGCAGCCTCGGACTAGCGGGAGGGCTTACCGATGAGCAGTTCTTC
>TRBJ2-1|TRBD2|many|TRBV7-3
CASSLGLAVEQFF
TGTGCCAGCAGCTTGGGACTAGCTGTTGAGCAGTTCTTC
>TRBJ2-5|TRBD1|many|TRBV10-3
CAITRDRGETQYF
TGTGCCATCACCCGGGACAGGGGGGAGACCCAGTACTTC
>TRBJ2-7|TRBD2|many|TRBV7-2
CASSLVAGGPYEQYF
TGTGCCAGCAGCTTAGTGGCGGGAGGCCCCTACGAGCAGTACTTC
>TRBJ2-2|.|few|TRBV7-2
CASTSREGAATGELFF
TGTGCCAGCACCTCCCGCGAAGGGGCGGCCACCGGGGAGCTGTTTTTT
>TRBJ2-7|TRBD1|many|TRBV18
CASSPVQGAAYEQYF
TGTGCCAGCTCACCAGTCCAGGGGGCCGCCTACGAGCAGTACTTC
>TRBJ2-7|.|.|TRBV28
CASSRASYEQYF
TGTGCCAGCAGCCGTGCGTCCTACGAGCAGTACTTC
>TRBJ1-1|.|many|TRBV12-3/TRBV12-4
CASSTGLPEAFF
TGTGCCAGCAGTACGGGACTGCCAGAAGCTTTCTTT
>TRBJ2-7|.|few|TRBV12-3/TRBV12-4
CASTHGGGAYEQYF
TGTGCCAGCACCCACGGGGGAGGTGCCTACGAGCAGTACTTC
>TRBJ1-2|.|many|TRBV7-2
CASSLLPGNYGYTF
TGTGCCAGCAGCTTATTACCGGGAAACTATGGCTACACCTTC